Below, 5 T cell receptor beta chains from the same sample are listed, as sequenced in a study of PD-1 blockade in classical Hodgkin lymphoma. Using immunoSEQ multiplex PCR, the repertoire was profiled, and TCRdb retains in-frame clones only, with some absent. The data contain 28,000 or so clones, about four fifths of them singletons. Regarding time point: cycle 4 day 1 (C4D1), after six to seven weeks of nivolumab. There was relapse after autologous stem cell transplantation in every patient, and there was variation in brentuximab vedotin exposure. The sequencing here drew on peripheral blood mononuclear cells (PBMCs), taken before the fourth cycle of nivolumab. The origin of the receptors is a human donor with classical Hodgkin lymphoma.

The chain couples TRBV30 to TRBJ2-5; D is perhaps TRBD1 (6 bases). CDR1 is GTSNPN and CDR2 is SVGIG in the germline V gene (reference sequence). Deletions cut 2 bases from V and 4 bases from J, with 14 bases between. The CDR3 has 14 amino acids. CDR3 protein: CAWSRSGVRETQYF. The CDR3 nucleotides read TGTGCCTGGAGTAGGTCAGGGGTGAGAGAGACCCAGTACTTC.

In DNA, the CDR3 is TGTGCCAGCTCACCCAGTAGCACAGATACGCAGTATTTT. Translation: CASSPSSTDTQYF. The rearrangement joins TRBV18 to TRBJ2-3; D gene uncertain. Germline V gives CDR1 KGHSH, CDR2 LQKENI. This CDR3 is built from 13 residues. V lost 3 bases and J 0 bases, leaving 4 bases between the germline ends.

This clone was seen a handful of times. The chain links TRBV16 to TRBJ1-5; D gene uncertain. V was cut by 0 bases and J by 9 bases, with 18 bases left in between. This CDR3 is built from 16 residues. Per the germline V gene, CDR1 is KGHSY and CDR2 is FQNENV. CDR3 protein: CASSQSERSRSRPQHF. The CDR3 nucleotides are TGTGCCAGCAGCCAATCGGAGCGGAGCCGCTCTCGGCCCCAGCATTTT.

V usage is TRBV4-2 and J usage is TRBJ2-4; D is unresolved. The CDR3 consists of 17 residues. The germline gives CDR1 LGHNA, CDR2 YNFKEQ. Trimming pared 1 base from V and 0 bases from J, leaving 13 bases between. The CDR3 loop is CASSQGRGGVAKNIQYF. Written as DNA, the CDR3 is TGTGCCAGCAGCCAAGGCAGAGGTGGGGTAGCCAAAAACATTCAGTACTTC.

The CDR3 here is CASSPLIQGVSTNEKLFF. The CDR3 coding sequence is TGTGCCAGCTCACCACTCATACAGGGGGTTTCGACTAATGAAAAACTGTTTTTT. The chain links TRBV18 to TRBJ1-4, with 8 bases fitting TRBD1. In germline, CDR1 is KGHSH, CDR2 LQKENI. This CDR3 spans 18 amino acids. The ends lost 1 base at V and 2 bases at J; junction bases unmatched: 9.